This T cell receptor beta chain was captured by sequencing in a study of cytomegalovirus exposure and HLA in healthy donors. The wider study: Among about 179 million T cells, an earlier analysis found 95 million to 140 million unique TCR beta sequences.

Germline CDR1 MNHEY, CDR2 SMNVEV (reference sequence). This CDR3 is built from 15 residues. V dropped 5 bases and J dropped 1; count of bases not matched to a gene: 5. The PCR employed 60 Vbeta primers together with 13 Jbeta primers. Profiling relied on immunoSEQ multiplex PCR, and the TCRdb table lists in-frame clones only, not all of them. The data contain approximately 160,000 clones, approximately 80% of them singletons. Overall study results and limits: The authors listed around 150 TCR beta chains as cytomegalovirus-associated. In a later analysis, HLA-C alleles had the fewest associated TCRs, DRB1 alleles the most. Across all donors, roughly uniform sequencing depth was an assumption of the presence/absence analyses.

This clone has a single count. What it binds is not known. The clonotype was recovered from a middle-aged woman in good health and CMV-seropositive. The chain combines TRBV27 with TRBJ1-1; 9 bases are shared with TRBD1. The sequenced sample was PBMCs. CDR3 loop: CASSPGQGWNTEAFF. The CDR3 bases are TGTGCCAGCAGTCCGGGACAGGGATGGAACACTGAAGCTTTCTTT.